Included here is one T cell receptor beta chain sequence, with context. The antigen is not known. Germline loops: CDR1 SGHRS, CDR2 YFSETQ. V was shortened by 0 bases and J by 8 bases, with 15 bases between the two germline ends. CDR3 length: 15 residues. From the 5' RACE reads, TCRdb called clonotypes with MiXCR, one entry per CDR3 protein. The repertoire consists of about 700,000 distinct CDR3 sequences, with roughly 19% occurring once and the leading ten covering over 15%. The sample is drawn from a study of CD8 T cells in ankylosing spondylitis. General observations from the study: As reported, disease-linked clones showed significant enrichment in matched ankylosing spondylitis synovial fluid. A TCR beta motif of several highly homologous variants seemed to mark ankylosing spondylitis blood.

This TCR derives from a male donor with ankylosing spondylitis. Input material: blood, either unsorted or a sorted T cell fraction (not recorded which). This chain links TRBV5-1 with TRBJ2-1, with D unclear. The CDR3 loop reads CASSLGRGPNHEQFF. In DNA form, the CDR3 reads TGCGCCAGCAGCTTGGGTCGTGGCCCCAACCATGAGCAGTTCTTC.